This T cell receptor beta chain came from a study of blood T cell repertoires in COVID-19. On the study more broadly: COVID-19 samples from acute and convalescent phases originated in the United States, Italy and Spain.

Germline V gene lookup returns CDR1 MDHEN and CDR2 SYDVKM. This CDR3 comprises 13 residues. The germline V and J ends were trimmed by 6 bases and 4 bases, with 12 bases remaining between them. Original processing notes: It was from reference gene primer amplification that nucleated cell counts were estimated. Profiled with immunoSEQ multiplex PCR; TCRdb holds only in-frame clones, not every one. The DNA was the basis for D and trimming; V, J and clone size are from that table. Of more than 150,000 clones in the sample, roughly 89% were seen once. This chain connects TRBV28 to TRBJ1-1, with D possibly TRBD1 on 6 matching bases. This TCR was sampled from a man aged 40-55 years with acute or convalescent COVID-19. Sample: peripheral blood. CDR3 sequence (DNA): TGTGCCAGCAGGACCCAGGGGAGCACTGAAGCTTTCTTT. This sequence encodes CASRTQGSTEAFF. Together with reference TRBV28 and TRBJ1-1, the CDR3 gives the full variable domain: DVKVTQSSRYLVKRTGEKVFLECVQDMDHENMFWYRQDPGLGLRLIYFSYDVKMKEKGDIPEGYSVSREKKERFSLILESASTNQTSMYLCASRTQGSTEAFFGQGTRLTVV.